The clone carrying this T cell receptor (beta chain) showed up just a few times. The antigen remains unidentified. This sample is drawn from a study of shared clonotypes between healthy human individuals. Study overall: Contributing individuals were a couple of females and a few males aged 18 to 49. Study-wide points: Among donors, the sharing of clonotypes was expected to be influenced by sequencing depth.

Once extracted for a subset, genomic DNA was divided evenly among several immunoSEQ plates. TCRdb's table, derived via immunoSEQ multiplex PCR, lists solely in-frame clones and lacks some. This sample carries about 2.3 million clones, 93% of them seen once, and the ten largest clones take 0.39%. Researchers partitioned CD4+ cells into CD45RA+ naive and CD45RA-negative memory subsets. Specimen: naive CD4+ T cells from PBMCs. Documented subset: CD45RA+ positively selected. The sequence was obtained from a man in his late teens or twenties in good health. Some clones in this sample may be carry-over from other donors' samples.

CDR3 in DNA: TGTGCCAGCAGCGCCTCAACAGGGAGAGAGCAGTACTTC. Amino acids: CASSASTGREQYF. The chain employs TRBV5-8 and TRBJ2-7, with TRBD1 as a possible D gene (6 bases). The CDR3 sequence is 13 residues long. The germline V gene encodes CDR1 SGHTS and CDR2 YDEGEE. V shed 4 bases and J shed 7 bases, with 15 bases lying between them.